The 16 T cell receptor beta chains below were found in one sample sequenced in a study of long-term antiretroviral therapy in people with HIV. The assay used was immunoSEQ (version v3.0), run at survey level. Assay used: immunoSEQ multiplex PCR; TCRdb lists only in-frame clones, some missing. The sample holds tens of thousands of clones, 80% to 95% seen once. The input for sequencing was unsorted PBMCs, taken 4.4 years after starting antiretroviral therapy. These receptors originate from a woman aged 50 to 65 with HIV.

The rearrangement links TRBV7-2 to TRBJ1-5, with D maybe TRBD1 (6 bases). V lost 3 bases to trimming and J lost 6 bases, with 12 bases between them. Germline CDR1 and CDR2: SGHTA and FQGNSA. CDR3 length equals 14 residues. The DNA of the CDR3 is TGTGCCAGCAGCTTCGGGGGGCCGGGTCAGCCCCAGCATTTT. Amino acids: CASSFGGPGQPQHF.

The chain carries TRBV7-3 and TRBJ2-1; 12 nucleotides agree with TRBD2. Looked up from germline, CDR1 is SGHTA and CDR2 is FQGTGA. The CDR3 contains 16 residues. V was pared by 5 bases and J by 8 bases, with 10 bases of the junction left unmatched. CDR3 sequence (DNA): TGTGCCAGCAGCACGGGTCCGCTAGCGGGGGGGCATGAGCAGTTCTTC. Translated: CASSTGPLAGGHEQFF.

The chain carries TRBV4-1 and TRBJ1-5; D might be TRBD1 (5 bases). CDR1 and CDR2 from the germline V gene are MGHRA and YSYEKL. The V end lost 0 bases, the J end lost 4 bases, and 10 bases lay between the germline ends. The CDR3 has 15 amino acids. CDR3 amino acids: CASSQESRVNQPQHF. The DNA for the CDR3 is TGCGCCAGCAGCCAAGAGTCCAGGGTAAATCAGCCCCAGCATTTT.

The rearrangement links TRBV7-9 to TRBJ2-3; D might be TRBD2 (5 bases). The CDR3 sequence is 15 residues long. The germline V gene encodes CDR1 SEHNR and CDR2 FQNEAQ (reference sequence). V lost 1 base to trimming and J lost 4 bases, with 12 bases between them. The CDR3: CASSLGASTSDTQYF. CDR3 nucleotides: TGTGCCAGCAGCTTAGGGGCTAGCACCTCAGATACGCAGTATTTT.

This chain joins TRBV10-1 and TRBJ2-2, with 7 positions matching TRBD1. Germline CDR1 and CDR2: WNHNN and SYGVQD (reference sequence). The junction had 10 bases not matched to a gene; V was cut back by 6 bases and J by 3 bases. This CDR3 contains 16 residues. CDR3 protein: CASSDLTGVDTGELFF. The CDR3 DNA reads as TGCGCCAGCAGCGACCTAACAGGGGTGGACACCGGGGAGCTGTTTTTT.

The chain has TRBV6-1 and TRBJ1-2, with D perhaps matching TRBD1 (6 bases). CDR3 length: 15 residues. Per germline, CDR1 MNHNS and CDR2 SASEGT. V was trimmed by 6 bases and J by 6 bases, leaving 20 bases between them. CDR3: CASRSGGTPLNGYTF. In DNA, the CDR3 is TGTGCCAGCAGATCTGGCGGGACACCCCTAAATGGCTACACCTTC.

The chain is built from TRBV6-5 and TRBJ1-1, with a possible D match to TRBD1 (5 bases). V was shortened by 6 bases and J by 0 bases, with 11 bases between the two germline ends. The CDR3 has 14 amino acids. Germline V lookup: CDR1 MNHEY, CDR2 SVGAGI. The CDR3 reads CASSPGTVNTEAFF. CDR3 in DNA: TGTGCCAGCAGCCCCGGGACGGTGAACACTGAAGCTTTCTTT.

The CDR3 region has the DNA TGTGCCACCAGCAGATTCAGGACAGGGGGAGAGACCCAGTACTTC. This encodes CATSRFRTGGETQYF. The chain links TRBV15 to TRBJ2-5, with TRBD1 identical over 10 bases. V trimming: 2 bases; J trimming: 4 bases; junction bases outside the gene matches: 4. Germline CDR1 is LNHNV and CDR2 is YYDKDF (reference sequence). The CDR3 sequence is 15 residues long.

In nucleotides, the CDR3 is TGTGCCAGCAGTTCTCCGGGGGTTCATAATTCACCCCTCCACTTT. It yields the protein CASSSPGVHNSPLHF. The genes are TRBV27 and TRBJ1-6; TRBD1 might be the D (5 bases). The CDR3 is 15 amino acids. CDR1 and CDR2 from the germline V gene are MNHEY and SMNVEV (reference sequence). V lost 4 bases to trimming and J lost 5 bases, with 12 bases between them.

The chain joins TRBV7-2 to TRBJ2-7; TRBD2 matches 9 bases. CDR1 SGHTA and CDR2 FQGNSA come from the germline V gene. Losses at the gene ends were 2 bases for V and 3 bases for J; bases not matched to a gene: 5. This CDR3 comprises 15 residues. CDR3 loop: CASSLNAGGLYEQYF. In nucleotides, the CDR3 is TGTGCCAGCAGCTTAAACGCGGGGGGGCTCTACGAGCAGTACTTC.

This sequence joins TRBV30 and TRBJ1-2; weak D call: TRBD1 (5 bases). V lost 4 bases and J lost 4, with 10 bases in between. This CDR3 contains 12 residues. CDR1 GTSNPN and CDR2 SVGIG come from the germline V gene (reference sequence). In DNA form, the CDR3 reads TGTGCCTGGACAGGGATTGGCTATGGCTACACCTTC. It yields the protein CAWTGIGYGYTF.

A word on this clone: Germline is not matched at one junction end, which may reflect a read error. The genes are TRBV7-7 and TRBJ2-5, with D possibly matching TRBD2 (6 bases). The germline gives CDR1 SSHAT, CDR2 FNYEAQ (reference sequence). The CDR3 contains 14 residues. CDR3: CASSQDGSGETQYF. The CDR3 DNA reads TGTGCTAGCAGCCAGGACGGGAGTGGGGAGACCCAGTACTTC.

In DNA, the CDR3 is TGTGCCAGCAGCGTAGCAGGGCTAGTAGGGGGGGAGCTGTTTTTT. Residues: CASSVAGLVGGELFF. The V gene is TRBV9, the J gene TRBJ2-2; D might be TRBD1 (5 bases). The CDR3 is 15 residues long. CDR1 and CDR2 from the germline V gene are SGDLS and YYNGEE. V was clipped by 0 bases and J by 8 bases, with 14 bases between them.

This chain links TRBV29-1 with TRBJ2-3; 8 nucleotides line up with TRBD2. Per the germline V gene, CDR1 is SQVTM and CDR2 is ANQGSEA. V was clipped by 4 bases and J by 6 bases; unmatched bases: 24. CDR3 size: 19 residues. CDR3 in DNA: TGCAGCGTTGGGGGGGCTAGCGGGTCTCCTGCCAGAACGGGGGATACGCAGTATTTT. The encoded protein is CSVGGASGSPARTGDTQYF.

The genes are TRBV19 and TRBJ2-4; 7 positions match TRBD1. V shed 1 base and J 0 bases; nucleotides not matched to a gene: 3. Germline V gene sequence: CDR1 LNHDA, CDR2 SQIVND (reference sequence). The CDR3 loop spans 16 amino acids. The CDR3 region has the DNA TGTGCCAGTAGTATAGGAGGGGGCATAGCCAAAAACATTCAGTACTTC. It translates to CASSIGGGIAKNIQYF. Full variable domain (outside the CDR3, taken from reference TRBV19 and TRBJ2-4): DGGITQSPKYLFRKEGQNVTLSCEQNLNHDAMYWYRQDPGQGLRLIYYSQIVNDFQKGDIAEGYSVSREKKESFPLTVTSAQKNPTAFYLCASSIGGGIAKNIQYFGAGTRLSVL.

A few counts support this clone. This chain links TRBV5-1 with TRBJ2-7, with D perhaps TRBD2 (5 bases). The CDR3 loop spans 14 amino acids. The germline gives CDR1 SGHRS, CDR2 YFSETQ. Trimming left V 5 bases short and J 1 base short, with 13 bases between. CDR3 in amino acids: CASRREVTSYEQYF. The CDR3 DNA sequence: TGCGCCAGCAGGAGGGAAGTTACTTCCTACGAGCAGTACTTC.